Presented here are 22 T cell receptor beta chains from one specimen sequenced in a study of T cell responses to AZD1222 COVID-19 vaccine. Measured with immunoSEQ multiplex PCR; TCRdb has only the in-frame clones, and not every one. This table has about 130,000 clones, around 94% appearing once. The input for sequencing was peripheral blood, taken on day 0 of AZD1222 vaccination. These receptors originate from an adult in good health.

The V and J genes are TRBV4-3 and TRBJ2-1; 8 bases agree with TRBD2. The CDR3 totals 17 residues. After removal of 1 base from V and 3 bases from J, the junction contained 8 bases not matched to a gene. The germline gives CDR1 LGHNA, CDR2 YSLEER. This CDR3 is CASSQAVSREDYNEQFF. The CDR3 DNA reads TGCGCCAGCAGCCAAGCCGTTTCGCGGGAGGACTACAATGAGCAGTTCTTC.

In this sample, this clone turned up once. DNA for the CDR3: TGTGCCAGCAGCTCCGGGACTAGCAGCTACAATGAGCAGTTCTTC. Amino acids: CASSSGTSSYNEQFF. The chain carries TRBV6-5 and TRBJ2-1; 9 bases fit TRBD2. V gave up 6 bases and J gave up 3 bases; unmatched junction bases: 6. The CDR3 is 15 residues long. Germline V gene lookup returns CDR1 MNHEY and CDR2 SVGAGI.

This chain joins TRBV6-1 and TRBJ2-7; TRBD2 matches 12 bases. Germline CDR1 and CDR2: MNHNS and SASEGT. Trimming cost V 6 bases and J 5 bases; bases outside gene matches: 11. The CDR3 is 16 residues long. The chain's CDR3 is CASSERLAGAPHEQYF. The CDR3 DNA is TGTGCCAGCAGCGAACGACTAGCGGGAGCCCCCCACGAGCAGTACTTC.

This clone was seen just once. CDR3 nucleotides: TGCGCCAGCAGCCCCCGGACAGGGTACGGTGAGGAGACCCAGTACTTC. As protein: CASSPRTGYGEETQYF. The rearrangement joins TRBV5-1 to TRBJ2-5; 8 bases line up with TRBD1. Germline V CDR1 and CDR2: SGHRS, YFSETQ. J lost 5 bases, V lost 4 bases, and 13 bases had no gene match. The CDR3 is made up of 16 amino acids.

This clone has only a few counts. CDR3 sequence (DNA): TGCGCCAGCAGCCAAGAGACCGACCACGAGCAGTACTTC. Amino acid sequence: CASSQETDHEQYF. The chain couples TRBV4-1 to TRBJ2-7; D gene uncertain. Germline loops: CDR1 MGHRA, CDR2 YSYEKL. The CDR3 is made up of 13 amino acids. The V gene lost 0 bases and the J gene lost 5 bases, with 8 bases spanning the gap.

This clone was seen only once. The chain carries TRBV12-5 and TRBJ2-7; 8 bases match TRBD1. Trimming at V came to 0 bases and at J to 2 bases, leaving 9 bases not matched to a gene. Germline V gives CDR1 LGHNT, CDR2 FRNRAP. This CDR3 is 17 amino acids long. CDR3 sequence: CASGLVSLKDRAYEQYF. In nucleotides, the CDR3 is TGTGCTAGTGGTTTGGTAAGCCTCAAGGACAGGGCCTACGAGCAGTACTTC. Filled out from reference TRBV12-5 and TRBJ2-7, the complete variable domain reads DARVTQTPRHKVTEMGQEVTMRCQPILGHNTVFWYRQTMMQGLELLAYFRNRAPLDDSGMPKDRFSAEMPDATLATLKIQPSEPRDSAVYFCASGLVSLKDRAYEQYFGPGTRLTVT.

The chain recombines TRBV15 with TRBJ1-1; tentatively, D is TRBD1 (5 bases). Trimming cost V 2 bases and J 2 bases, with 18 bases left between them. The CDR3 is 17 residues long. Germline V gene data show CDR1 as LNHNV and CDR2 as YYDKDF (reference sequence). The CDR3 is CATSRTRGIGANTEAFF. CDR3 coding DNA: TGTGCCACCAGCAGAACCCGGGGTATAGGGGCCAACACTGAAGCTTTCTTT.

J is TRBJ1-1 and V is TRBV4-3, with D unclear. Germline CDR1 is LGHNA and CDR2 is YSLEER. The V and J ends lost 4 bases and 1 base respectively, with 13 bases between them. The CDR3 is made up of 15 amino acids. The CDR3 protein is CASSPRASSNTEAFF. CDR3 DNA: TGCGCCAGCAGCCCCCGGGCGAGTTCGAACACTGAAGCTTTCTTT.

This chain uses TRBV9 with TRBJ2-4; 10 positions agree with TRBD2. Germline V gene sequence: CDR1 SGDLS, CDR2 YYNGEE. CDR3 size: 15 residues. The V and J ends lost 1 base and 6 bases, in that order; junction bases with no gene match: 4. CDR3 DNA: TGTGCCAGCAGCGTATCCGGGACTAGCGTAAACATTCAGTACTTC. This encodes CASSVSGTSVNIQYF.

This chain connects TRBV6-2 or TRBV6-3 to TRBJ2-7; TRBD2 matches at 14 bases. Germline loops: CDR1 MNHEY, CDR2 SVGEGT. V was pared by 1 base and J by 5 bases, with 4 bases of the junction left unmatched. The CDR3 covers 16 residues. The CDR3 nucleotides are TGTGCCAGCAGTTACTTGGGACTAGCGGGAGCTAACGAGCAGTACTTC. Translation: CASSYLGLAGANEQYF.

The V and J genes are TRBV28 and TRBJ2-7, with TRBD1 identical over 7 bases. After removal of 3 bases from V and 4 bases from J, the junction contained 6 bases not matched to a gene. The germline CDR1 and CDR2 sequences are MDHEN and SYDVKM. The length of the CDR3 is 14 residues. The CDR3 here is CASSLDQGEYEQYF. In DNA form, the CDR3 reads TGTGCCAGCAGTTTGGACCAGGGGGAATACGAGCAGTACTTC.

The V gene is TRBV27, the J gene TRBJ1-1; 7 nucleotides line up with TRBD1. This CDR3 spans 15 amino acids. Germline lookup yields CDR1 MNHEY and CDR2 SMNVEV (reference sequence). V lost 0 bases, J lost 4 bases, and 5 bases stayed unmatched. As DNA, the CDR3 is TGTGCCAGCAGTTTATCGGGGACAGTAGGCACTGAAGCTTTCTTT. Translating gives CASSLSGTVGTEAFF.

The V gene is TRBV5-1, the J gene TRBJ2-7, with a weak D call TRBD1 (5 bases). V gave up 6 bases and J gave up 2 bases, with 15 bases separating them. The CDR3 consists of 14 residues. Germline CDR1 and CDR2: SGHRS and YFSETQ. The CDR3 sequence: CASTTDIPPYEQYF. The CDR3 region has the DNA TGCGCCAGCACCACGGACATTCCACCCTACGAGCAGTACTTC.

The rearrangement joins TRBV5-5 to TRBJ1-1; D might be TRBD1 (5 bases). Germline assignment: CDR1 SGHKS and CDR2 YYEKEE (reference sequence). The CDR3 consists of 15 residues. V was cut by 3 bases and J by 3 bases, with 15 bases left in between. The CDR3 sequence: CASSSPYAGYTEAFF. DNA for the CDR3: TGTGCCAGCAGCTCCCCATACGCAGGGTACACTGAAGCTTTCTTT.

V is TRBV18 and J is TRBJ1-5; 7 bases map to TRBD1. J was trimmed by 5 bases and V by 5 bases; bases with no gene match: 9. CDR1 KGHSH and CDR2 LQKENI come from the germline V gene. CDR3 size: 15 residues. This chain's CDR3 is CASSKQKGADQPQHF. The CDR3 nucleotides read TGTGCCAGCTCAAAGCAGAAGGGGGCAGATCAGCCCCAGCATTTT.

The rearrangement uses TRBV6-4 and TRBJ1-1, with unresolved D. Germline values: CDR1 MRHNA, CDR2 SNTAGT. The V and J ends lost 2 bases and 0 bases respectively, with 4 bases between them. The CDR3 length is 13 residues. CDR3 sequence: CASSDGVNTEAFF. The CDR3 DNA follows: TGTGCCAGCAGTGACGGGGTGAACACTGAAGCTTTCTTT.

The rearrangement joins TRBV6-5 to TRBJ1-1; D call uncertain. V was shortened by 2 bases and J by 8 bases, with 6 bases between the two germline ends. The CDR3 is made up of 11 amino acids. Germline loops: CDR1 MNHEY, CDR2 SVGAGI. CDR3 DNA sequence: TGTGCCAGCAGTTACGGCGGCGAAGCTTTCTTT. This codes for CASSYGGEAFF.

This clone was detected only once. The V call is TRBV12-5, the J call TRBJ2-1, with D unclear. The CDR3 contains 13 residues. Germline V gene data show CDR1 as LGHNT and CDR2 as FRNRAP. The V gene lost 0 bases and the J gene lost 5 bases, with 5 bases spanning the gap. The CDR3 loop is CASGLVPNNEQFF. CDR3 DNA sequence: TGTGCTAGTGGTTTGGTACCCAACAATGAGCAGTTCTTC.

This sequence joins TRBV11-2 and TRBJ1-1; a possible D gene is TRBD1 (5 bases). The germline V and J ends were trimmed by 8 bases and 5 bases, with 18 bases remaining between them. Germline CDR1 SGHAT, CDR2 FQNNGV. The CDR3 contains 14 residues. CDR3 loop: CASPIRGAPTEAFF. In DNA, the CDR3 is TGTGCCAGCCCTATCCGCGGGGCGCCGACTGAAGCTTTCTTT. The complete variable domain, with remaining parts taken from reference TRBV11-2 and TRBJ1-1, reads EAGVAQSPRYKIIEKRQSVAFWCNPISGHATLYWYQQILGQGPKLLIQFQNNGVVDDSQLPKDRFSAERLKGVDSTLKIQPAKLEDSAVYLCASPIRGAPTEAFFGQGTRLTVV.

The CDR3 here is CAWSEGDSKAFF. The CDR3 bases are TGTGCCTGGAGTGAAGGGGATTCTAAAGCTTTCTTT. V usage is TRBV30 and J usage is TRBJ1-1; perhaps TRBD1 as D (5 bases). V was cut by 1 base and J by 9 bases, with 12 bases left in between. This CDR3 spans 12 amino acids. Germline CDR1 reads GTSNPN; CDR2 reads SVGIG (reference sequence).

The chain employs TRBV4-2 and TRBJ2-4, with 7 bases matching TRBD2. From germline, CDR1 is LGHNA and CDR2 YNFKEQ. The CDR3 covers 19 residues. Trimming removed 0 bases from V and 3 bases from J; junction bases left unmatched: 14. In DNA, the CDR3 is TGTGCCAGCAGCCAAGAGTATGGCTCTAGCGGTTTGAACAAAAACATTCAGTACTTC. Translation: CASSQEYGSSGLNKNIQYF.

The chain recombines TRBV2 with TRBJ1-6; no firm D call. CDR3 size: 14 residues. CDR1 SNHLY and CDR2 FYNNEI come from the germline V gene. V dropped 4 bases and J dropped 6 bases, with 10 bases sitting between them. CDR3 amino acids: CASSAARLNSPLHF. CDR3 DNA sequence: TGTGCCAGCAGTGCTGCAAGACTTAATTCACCCCTCCACTTT.